Below are 27 T cell receptor beta chains sequenced from a single sample in a study of T cells in Graves' hyperthyroidism and ophthalmopathy. The TCR beta CDR3 regions underwent amplification using RNA transcripts as the source. The HTBI primer set drove a first-round RT-PCR of the TCR CDR3. TCRdb used MiXCR to reprocess the multiplex PCR reads, holding one entry per CDR3 protein. The sample lists approximately 400,000 distinct CDR3 sequences; under 20% were seen once. Sequencing was done on a sample of blood. The receptors derive from a man between 18 and 29 years old with Graves' ophthalmopathy.

The V call is TRBV6-2 or TRBV6-3, the J call TRBJ2-7, with D perhaps assigned TRBD1 or TRBD2 (5 bases each). V shed 4 bases and J shed 2 bases, with 18 bases lying between them. Per the germline V gene, CDR1 is MNHEY and CDR2 is SVGEGT. This CDR3 spans 16 amino acids. CDR3 region: CASSSTYGTVPYEQYF. The DNA of the CDR3 is TGTGCCAGCAGTTCCACCTACGGGACGGTCCCCTACGAGCAGTACTTC.

This clonotype was observed a few times. The V and J genes are TRBV6-1 and TRBJ1-2; the D gene is possibly TRBD1 (5 bases). CDR3 length: 13 residues. Germline V gene data show CDR1 as MNHNS and CDR2 as SASEGT. V was trimmed by 6 bases and J by 5 bases, leaving 13 bases between them. DNA for the CDR3: TGTGCCAGCAGCTTCATGGGGGAGTATGGCTACACCTTC. As protein: CASSFMGEYGYTF.

This clonotype was recorded a few times. The chain carries TRBV9 and TRBJ2-7, with D tentatively TRBD1 or TRBD2 (5 bases each). This CDR3 is 14 amino acids long. The V and J ends lost 0 bases and 2 bases respectively, with 9 bases between them. Germline CDR1 SGDLS, CDR2 YYNGEE. The CDR3 spells CASSVGGSPYEQYF. CDR3 nucleotide sequence: TGTGCCAGCAGCGTAGGGGGGAGTCCCTACGAGCAGTACTTC. Variable domain in full (rest from reference TRBV9 and TRBJ2-7): DSGVTQTPKHLITATGQRVTLRCSPRSGDLSVYWYQQSLDQGLQFLIQYYNGEERAKGNILERFSAQQFPDLHSELNLSSLELGDSALYFCASSVGGSPYEQYFGPGTRLTVT.

This clonotype was seen at least ten times. The chain is built from TRBV12-3 or TRBV12-4 and TRBJ2-1, with 8 bases matching TRBD2. The CDR3 totals 16 residues. With 5 bases clipped from V and 2 bases from J, the junction kept 8 bases outside the gene matches. The CDR3 protein is CASSGLGSGAYNEQFF. The CDR3 DNA follows: TGTGCCAGCAGTGGGCTGGGTAGCGGGGCCTACAATGAGCAGTTCTTC.

This clonotype has a count of ten or more. The gene calls are TRBV11-2 and TRBJ2-7; TRBD1 agrees at 12 bases. Germline V gives CDR1 SGHAT, CDR2 FQNNGV. The CDR3 is 15 amino acids. V lost 0 bases and J lost 6; bases outside the gene matches: 3. The CDR3 DNA follows: TGTGCCAGCAGCTTAGAGGGACAGGGGGCTGGCGAGCAGTACTTC. Protein product: CASSLEGQGAGEQYF.

This clonotype was counted many times. The chain joins TRBV3-1 to TRBJ2-2, with D tentatively TRBD2 (5 bases). The CDR3 spans 16 residues. The germline gives CDR1 LGHDT, CDR2 YNNKEL (reference sequence). V shed 6 bases and J shed 2 bases, with 16 bases lying between them. CDR3 sequence reads: CASSFDRDPNTGELFF. In nucleotides, the CDR3 is TGTGCCAGCAGTTTCGACCGGGATCCTAACACCGGGGAGCTGTTTTTT. The whole variable domain, filled in from reference TRBV3-1 and TRBJ2-2, reads DTAVSQTPKYLVTQMGNDKSIKCEQNLGHDTMYWYKQDSKKFLKIMFSYNNKELIINETVPNRFSPKSPDKAHLNLHINSLELGDSAVYFCASSFDRDPNTGELFFGEGSRLTVL.

This clonotype was seen a handful of times. The V gene is TRBV10-3, the J gene TRBJ1-4; D is unresolved. Trimming stripped 4 bases from V and 3 bases from J, with 12 bases between. Looked up from germline, CDR1 is ENHRY and CDR2 is SYGVKD. The CDR3 totals 15 residues. The CDR3 reads CAISATQVPNEKLFF. The DNA of the CDR3 is TGTGCCATCAGTGCGACGCAGGTCCCTAATGAAAAACTGTTTTTT.

The V and J genes are TRBV7-9 and TRBJ1-2; TRBD1 aligns across 8 bases. With 4 bases clipped from V and 4 bases from J, the junction kept 2 bases outside the gene matches. Germline V gives CDR1 SEHNR, CDR2 FQNEAQ (reference sequence). The CDR3 is 13 residues long. CDR3 loop: CASSWTGIYGYTF. The CDR3 DNA sequence: TGTGCCAGCAGCTGGACAGGGATCTATGGCTACACCTTC.

This clonotype was seen ten or more times. The rearrangement links TRBV12-3 or TRBV12-4 to TRBJ1-6, with a tentative D call TRBD1 (5 bases). The CDR3 is 15 residues long. Trimming removed 3 bases from V and 6 bases from J, with 12 bases in between. The CDR3 coding sequence is TGTGCCAGCAGTTTGGGGGGAACTGGTAATTCACCCCTCCACTTT. Amino acid sequence: CASSLGGTGNSPLHF.

This chain links TRBV9 with TRBJ2-3, with D unresolved. The CDR3 contains 14 residues. CDR1 and CDR2 from the germline V gene are SGDLS and YYNGEE. V was cut by 3 bases and J by 2 bases, with 10 bases left in between. The CDR3 DNA follows: TGTGCCAGCAGCGCAGCACAGTTCACAGATACGCAGTATTTT. Protein product: CASSAAQFTDTQYF. Together with reference TRBV9 and TRBJ2-3, the CDR3 gives the full variable domain: DSGVTQTPKHLITATGQRVTLRCSPRSGDLSVYWYQQSLDQGLQFLIQYYNGEERAKGNILERFSAQQFPDLHSELNLSSLELGDSALYFCASSAAQFTDTQYFGPGTRLTVL.

In the case of this clonotype: A much larger clone differs from this one at a single base, so this may be a read error. The gene calls are TRBV15 and TRBJ1-6, with TRBD1 matching over 8 bases. Germline loops: CDR1 LNHNV, CDR2 YYDKDF (reference sequence). The CDR3 sequence is 20 residues long. CDR3 sequence: CATSRGTGGSLSSYNSLLHF. Here the CDR3 DNA reads TGTGCCACCAGCAGAGGAACAGGGGGATCTCTTAGCTCCTATAATTCACTCCTCCACTTT.

This clonotype came up a few times. This chain links TRBV20-1 with TRBJ1-4; no clear D. The V gene's germline CDR1 is DFQATT and CDR2 SNEGSKA (reference sequence). This CDR3 contains 13 residues. Deletions cut 6 bases from V and 7 bases from J, with 15 bases between. This chain's CDR3 is CSAGSGLGEKLFF. DNA of the CDR3: TGCAGTGCGGGGAGTGGGCTCGGTGAAAAACTGTTTTTT.

This clonotype was counted ten times or more. The genes are TRBV27 and TRBJ2-7; 7 bases align to TRBD2. Germline lookup yields CDR1 MNHEY and CDR2 SMNVEV (reference sequence). The CDR3 is made up of 14 amino acids. V was pared by 3 bases and J by 2 bases, with 4 bases of the junction left unmatched. This CDR3 reads CASSFASGAYEQYF. CDR3 nucleotide sequence: TGTGCCAGCAGTTTTGCTAGCGGAGCCTACGAGCAGTACTTC.

This clonotype has at least ten counts. This rearrangement joins TRBV5-1 to TRBJ1-1, with D hard to call. The germline V gene has CDR1 SGHRS and CDR2 YFSETQ. The CDR3 is 13 residues long. Trimming stripped 5 bases from V and 3 bases from J, with 11 bases between. As DNA, the CDR3 is TGCGCCAGCAGGGACGTTTCCTACACTGAAGCTTTCTTT. Protein sequence: CASRDVSYTEAFF.

The sample holds many counts of this clonotype. The J gene is TRBJ1-1, the V gene TRBV9; the match to TRBD1 covers 8 bases. The ends lost 0 bases at V and 1 base at J; junction bases unmatched: 2. The V gene's germline CDR1 is SGDLS and CDR2 YYNGEE. The CDR3 spans 15 residues. The CDR3 is CASSVGGTGNTEAFF. The CDR3 nucleotides are TGTGCCAGCAGCGTAGGGGGGACAGGGAACACTGAAGCTTTCTTT.

This clonotype turned up a few times. The chain combines TRBV20-1 with TRBJ1-2; tentative D call: TRBD1 (6 bases). The CDR3 sequence is 15 residues long. Trimming removed 5 bases at V and 1 base at J, with 17 bases between. Germline loops: CDR1 DFQATT, CDR2 SNEGSKA (reference sequence). The CDR3 DNA follows: TGCAGTGCTTGCGACACAGGGAATAATAACTATGGCTACACCTTC. Translated, it gives CSACDTGNNNYGYTF.

The J gene is TRBJ2-5, the V gene TRBV4-3, with TRBD2 matching 10 bases. The V and J ends lost 1 base and 7 bases, in that order; junction bases with no gene match: 6. Per germline, CDR1 LGHNA and CDR2 YSLEER. The CDR3 is 15 amino acids. The CDR3 DNA reads as TGCGCCAGCAGCCAAGTAACTAGCGGGGCCAGGACCCAGTACTTC. Protein sequence: CASSQVTSGARTQYF.

This clonotype was seen a few times. The rearrangement joins TRBV15 to TRBJ2-2; D uncertain. Trimming stripped 2 bases from V and 0 bases from J, with 10 bases between. The CDR3 sequence is 16 residues long. The germline CDR1 and CDR2 sequences are LNHNV and YYDKDF (reference sequence). The CDR3 DNA reads TGTGCCACCAGCAGACGATCTATTACGAACACCGGGGAGCTGTTTTTT. Residues: CATSRRSITNTGELFF.

The rearrangement links TRBV13 to TRBJ1-6; TRBD1 aligns across 8 bases. The V and J ends lost 0 bases and 8 bases, in that order; junction bases with no gene match: 6. This CDR3 region has 16 residues. The germline V gene has CDR1 PRHDT and CDR2 FYEKMQ (reference sequence). CDR3 sequence: CASSLGVDRGYSPLHF. DNA of the CDR3: TGTGCCAGCAGCTTAGGGGTCGACAGGGGTTATTCACCCCTCCACTTT.

This clonotype has more than one count but fewer than ten. This chain connects TRBV5-1 to TRBJ1-5; unclear D gene. The CDR3 runs 14 residues. Looked up from germline, CDR1 is SGHRS and CDR2 is YFSETQ. V was trimmed by 0 bases and J by 7 bases, leaving 11 bases between them. The CDR3 sequence is CASSLGQPGQPQHF. The DNA of the CDR3 is TGCGCCAGCAGCTTGGGGCAACCCGGACAGCCCCAGCATTTT.

At least ten counts were recorded for this clonotype. CDR3 sequence: CASSMGQGGPQREQFF. The DNA for the CDR3 is TGCGCCAGCAGCATGGGACAGGGCGGACCCCAGCGCGAGCAGTTCTTC. The rearrangement uses TRBV5-1 and TRBJ2-1; TRBD1 matches 9 bases. With 4 bases clipped from V and 10 bases from J, the junction kept 15 bases outside the gene matches. This CDR3 is 16 amino acids long. Germline V gene lookup returns CDR1 SGHRS and CDR2 YFSETQ.

A note on this clonotype: This may come from a read error, since a much larger clone is one base off. This sequence joins TRBV12-3 or TRBV12-4 and TRBJ2-4, with TRBD2 identical over 15 bases. The CDR3 is 20 amino acids. V lost 5 bases to trimming and J lost 0 bases; unmatched junction nucleotides: 11. CDR3 amino acids: CASSPPRTSGGARAKNIQYF. The CDR3 bases are TGTGCCAGCAGTCCCCCTCGGACTAGCGGGGGGGCCAGAGCCAAAAACATTCAGTACTTC.

This clonotype came up many times. This sequence joins TRBV2 and TRBJ2-7; 10 bases match TRBD1. J gave up 3 bases and V 6 bases, and 5 bases lay outside the gene matches. This CDR3 has 14 residues. Germline CDR1 reads SNHLY; CDR2 reads FYNNEI. The CDR3 reads CASSDRTGGYEQYF. DNA of the CDR3: TGTGCCAGCAGCGATAGGACAGGGGGCTACGAGCAGTACTTC.

The chain links TRBV19 to TRBJ2-1; D ambiguous. The CDR3 extends over 15 amino acids. Germline CDR1 and CDR2: LNHDA and SQIVND (reference sequence). The V end was cut by 3 bases, the J end by 5 bases, with 14 bases between. The DNA of the CDR3 is TGTGCCAGTAGTATTGGGCCGCTGGAACACAATGAGCAGTTCTTC. This translates into CASSIGPLEHNEQFF. The variable domain in full, completed from reference TRBV19 and TRBJ2-1, reads DGGITQSPKYLFRKEGQNVTLSCEQNLNHDAMYWYRQDPGQGLRLIYYSQIVNDFQKGDIAEGYSVSREKKESFPLTVTSAQKNPTAFYLCASSIGPLEHNEQFFGPGTRLTVL.

The chain has TRBV28 and TRBJ1-2; D remains ambiguous. Germline loops: CDR1 MDHEN, CDR2 SYDVKM. Trimming removed 4 bases at V and 0 bases at J, with 9 bases between. This CDR3 contains 14 residues. The CDR3 DNA is TGTGCCAGCAGTTCGGGCAGCACTAACTATGGCTACACCTTC. It codes for CASSSGSTNYGYTF.

This clonotype was detected many times. The chain employs TRBV11-3 and TRBJ2-1; the D gene is possibly TRBD1 (5 bases). The CDR3 covers 13 residues. With 4 bases removed from V and 6 bases from J, the gap between germline ends came to 10 bases. The germline CDR1 and CDR2 sequences are SGHNT and YENEEA. Here the CDR3 reads CASSSQGVNEQFF. The CDR3 DNA sequence: TGTGCCAGCAGCTCTCAAGGGGTCAATGAGCAGTTCTTC.

This clonotype turned up a few times. The V call is TRBV15, the J call TRBJ1-2; perhaps TRBD1 as D (5 bases). The V gene's germline CDR1 is LNHNV and CDR2 YYDKDF (reference sequence). This CDR3 contains 15 residues. V was trimmed by 0 bases and J by 8 bases, leaving 16 bases between them. CDR3 loop: CATSRDYETDVGYTF. CDR3 DNA sequence: TGTGCCACCAGCAGAGATTATGAGACAGATGTCGGCTACACCTTC.